This is a list of T cell receptor beta chains from one sample in a study of T cell changes during pregnancy in multiple sclerosis. Assay used: immunoSEQ multiplex PCR; TCRdb lists only in-frame clones, some missing. The table includes some 60,000 clones, more than 75% detected once. This material consisted of peripheral blood, taken in the first trimester of pregnancy. These TCRs come from a female donor in good health, enrolled as a control in a pregnancy study. CDR3s include the opening cysteine and the closing phenylalanine or tryptophan. A D gene is named only where the DNA matches it firmly. Where a row states a size, it is once, few, many or the class of an expanded clone; other rows omit it.

j_gene | v_gene | abundance | d_gene | CDR3aa | CDR3nt
TRBJ1-6 | TRBV6-1 | - | - | CASSDRVNSPLHF | TGTGCCAGCAGTGACAGGGTTAATTCACCCCTCCACTTT
TRBJ1-2 | TRBV28 | - | - | CASSLSGGRGIYGYTF | TGTGCCAGCAGTTTATCGGGGGGAAGAGGGATATATGGCTACACCTTC
TRBJ2-3 | TRBV14 | - | TRBD2 | CASSQDLGLAGTDTQYF | TGTGCCAGCAGCCAAGATCTGGGACTAGCGGGCACAGATACGCAGTATTTT
TRBJ1-5 | TRBV25-1 | - | TRBD1 | CASSEGTGGSNQPQHF | TGTGCCAGCAGTGAAGGGACAGGGGGTAGCAATCAGCCCCAGCATTTT
TRBJ2-1 | TRBV5-1 | once | - | CASRERAQYNEQFF | TGCGCCAGCAGGGAGAGGGCCCAGTACAATGAGCAGTTCTTC
TRBJ2-1 | TRBV4-2 | - | - | CASSGQRESVTNEQFF | TGTGCCAGCAGCGGTCAGAGGGAATCAGTTACCAATGAGCAGTTCTTC
TRBJ1-1 | TRBV9 | few | - | CASSPGSTEAFF | TGTGCCAGCAGCCCCGGGAGCACTGAAGCTTTCTTT
TRBJ1-4 | TRBV30 | - | - | CAWSVQRGYEKLFF | TGTGCCTGGAGTGTACAAAGGGGCTACGAAAAACTGTTTTTT
TRBJ2-1 | TRBV7-2 | - | TRBD2 | CASSFSGRTYNEQFF | TGTGCCAGCAGCTTTAGCGGGAGGACGTACAATGAGCAGTTCTTC
TRBJ2-3 | TRBV4-2 | - | TRBD2 | CASSQSGTSGAYTQYF | TGTGCCAGCAGCCAATCCGGGACTAGCGGGGCATATACGCAGTATTTT
TRBJ2-7 | TRBV19 | - | TRBD2 | CASSIAGGSYEQYF | TGTGCCAGTAGTATAGCGGGAGGGTCCTACGAGCAGTACTTC
TRBJ1-1 | TRBV27 | once | - | CASSFKMGALSTEAFF | TGTGCCAGCAGTTTTAAGATGGGGGCGTTGAGTACTGAAGCTTTCTTT
TRBJ2-7 | TRBV13 | - | - | CASSLEALAPSYEQYF | TGTGCCAGCAGCTTAGAGGCCCTAGCCCCCTCCTACGAGCAGTACTTC
TRBJ1-1 | TRBV7-2 | - | - | CASSFHVDRNTEAFF | TGTGCCAGCAGCTTCCATGTTGACAGGAACACTGAAGCTTTCTTT
TRBJ1-3 | TRBV7-5 | - | - | CARSYGPQGKTVGNTIYF | TGTGCCAGAAGCTACGGCCCACAGGGGAAGACGGTTGGAAACACCATATATTTT
TRBJ1-4 | TRBV2 | - | TRBD1 | CASSLGQGDEKLFF | TGTGCCAGCAGCTTGGGACAGGGGGACGAAAAACTGTTTTTT
TRBJ1-2 | TRBV18 | once | - | CASSPSGNENNYGYTF | TGTGCCAGCTCACCGTCCGGGAACGAAAACAACTATGGCTACACCTTC
TRBJ1-3 | TRBV9 | - | TRBD1 | CASSGGTASGNTIYF | TGTGCCAGCAGCGGAGGGACAGCCTCTGGAAACACCATATATTTT
TRBJ1-2 | TRBV5-4 | once | TRBD1 | CASSLADRVYGYTF | TGTGCCAGCAGCTTGGCGGACAGGGTATATGGCTACACCTTC
TRBJ1-1 | TRBV6-5 | - | TRBD1 | CASSLVRGRMNTEAFF | TGTGCCAGCAGTTTGGTTAGGGGGCGCATGAACACTGAAGCTTTCTTT
TRBJ1-2 | TRBV7-2 | - | TRBD1 | CASSSGQGASYGYTF | TGTGCCAGCAGCTCAGGACAGGGGGCGAGCTATGGCTACACCTTC
TRBJ1-2 | TRBV14 | - | TRBD1 | CASSRHDREYGYTF | TGTGCCAGCAGCCGACATGACAGGGAGTATGGCTACACCTTC
TRBJ1-5 | TRBV5-1 | - | TRBD1 | CASSPTGTGNQPQHF | TGCGCCAGCAGCCCCACCGGGACAGGGAATCAGCCCCAGCATTTT
TRBJ1-2 | TRBV18 | - | TRBD1 | CASSSTGGAPDGYTF | TGTGCCAGCTCATCGACAGGGGGCGCGCCAGACGGCTACACCTTC
TRBJ1-1 | TRBV10-3 | few | - | CAIRPSPMNTEAFF | TGTGCCATCCGTCCCAGTCCGATGAACACTGAAGCTTTCTTT
TRBJ2-2 | TRBV18 | - | TRBD1 | CASSPDRGRTGELFF | TGTGCCAGCTCACCGGACAGGGGGCGCACCGGGGAGCTGTTTTTT
TRBJ2-5 | TRBV19 | - | - | CASTSLGTQETQYF | TGTGCCAGTACCTCCCTCGGGACACAAGAGACCCAGTACTTC
TRBJ2-5 | TRBV18 | once | - | CASSPPTGYQETQYF | TGTGCCAGCTCACCACCCACAGGGTACCAAGAGACCCAGTACTTC
TRBJ1-5 | TRBV19 | - | TRBD1 | CASRRQGQGQPQHF | TGTGCCAGTAGGAGACAGGGGCAGGGTCAGCCCCAGCATTTT
TRBJ2-1 | TRBV5-6 | - | - | CASSPAKGVTYNEQFF | TGTGCCAGCAGCCCCGCCAAGGGGGTAACCTACAATGAGCAGTTCTTC
TRBJ1-5 | TRBV7-4 | - | - | CASNLDSSNQPQHF | TGTGCCAGCAACCTGGACAGTAGCAATCAGCCCCAGCATTTT
TRBJ1-6 | TRBV29-1 | - | TRBD1 | CSVTTGVGNSPLHF | TGCAGCGTAACGACAGGGGTCGGGAATTCACCCCTCCACTTT
TRBJ2-6 | TRBV7-2 | - | - | CASSFRGSGANVLTF | TGTGCCAGCAGCTTCAGGGGCTCTGGGGCCAACGTCCTGACTTTC
TRBJ2-3 | TRBV7-8 | - | - | CASSQMAITDTQYF | TGTGCCAGCAGCCAAATGGCCATCACAGATACGCAGTATTTT
TRBJ1-3 | TRBV9 | - | TRBD1 | CASSPGQLSGNTIYF | TGTGCCAGCAGCCCGGGACAGCTCTCTGGAAACACCATATATTTT
TRBJ2-2 | TRBV5-1 | - | - | CASRAGTPNTGELFF | TGCGCCAGCCGCGCGGGGACTCCGAACACCGGGGAGCTGTTTTTT
TRBJ1-3 | TRBV4-1 | - | - | CASSFTGTSGNTIYF | TGCGCCAGCAGTTTTACAGGAACCTCTGGAAACACCATATATTTT
TRBJ2-6 | TRBV28 | - | - | CASRHRNANVLTF | TGTGCCAGCAGACACAGGAATGCCAACGTCCTGACTTTC
TRBJ1-5 | TRBV5-1 | - | - | CASSLGGGNQPQHF | TGCGCCAGCAGCTTGGGGGGAGGCAATCAGCCCCAGCATTTT
TRBJ1-5 | TRBV7-6 | - | TRBD1 | CASSFGQGQPQHF | TGTGCCAGCAGCTTCGGACAGGGCCAGCCCCAGCATTTT